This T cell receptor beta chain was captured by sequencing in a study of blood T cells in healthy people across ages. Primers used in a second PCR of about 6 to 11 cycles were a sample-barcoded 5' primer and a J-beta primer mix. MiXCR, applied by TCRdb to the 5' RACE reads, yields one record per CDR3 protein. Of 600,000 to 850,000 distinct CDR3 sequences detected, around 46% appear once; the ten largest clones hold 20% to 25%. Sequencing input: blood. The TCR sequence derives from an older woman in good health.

This CDR3 reads CASRALPEQYF. The CDR3 DNA is TGTGCCAGCAGGGCCCTACCAGAGCAGTACTTC. The chain combines TRBV21-1 with TRBJ2-4; the tabulated D call, TRBD2, remains unverified against the DNA. TRBV21-1 corresponds to a pseudogene. The CDR3 covers 11 residues.